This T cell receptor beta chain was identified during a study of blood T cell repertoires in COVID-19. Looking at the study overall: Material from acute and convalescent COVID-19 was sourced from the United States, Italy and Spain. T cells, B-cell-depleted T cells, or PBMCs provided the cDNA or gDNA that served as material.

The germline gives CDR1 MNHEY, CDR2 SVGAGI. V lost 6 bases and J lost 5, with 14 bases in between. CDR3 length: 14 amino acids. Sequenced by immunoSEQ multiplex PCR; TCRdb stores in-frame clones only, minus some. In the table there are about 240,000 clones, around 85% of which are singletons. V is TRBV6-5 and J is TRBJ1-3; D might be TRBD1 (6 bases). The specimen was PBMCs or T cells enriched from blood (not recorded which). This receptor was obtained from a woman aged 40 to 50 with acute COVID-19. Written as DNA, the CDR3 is TGTGCCAGCAGCCGGGACAAAGGAAGAAACACCATATATTTT. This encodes CASSRDKGRNTIYF.